What follows is one TCR beta chain and its context. Antigen unknown. Each subset's genomic DNA was shared equally among a number of immunoSEQ plates. Some clones are missing from TCRdb's copy, which holds only in-frame ones; the method was immunoSEQ multiplex PCR. Here the sample spans millions of clones, about 95% being singletons. Positively selected for CCR7, the CD45RO-negative cells used as naive CD8 cells excluded terminally differentiated effector memory CD45RA+ cells. Every donor, a Caucasian adult, lived in Nashville, Tennessee. The sample belongs to a study of shared clonotypes between healthy human individuals. Across the study: For every donor, three CD4 naive, three CD4 memory, two CD8 naive and one CD8 memory plates were used.

The CDR3 is 15 amino acids. Germline-derived CDR1 and CDR2 are SGHVS and FQNEAQ. V was trimmed by 5 bases and J by 1 base, leaving 14 bases between them. Study-level results: Even with large depth, rarefaction showed that sorted-subset sequencing was incomplete.

The J gene is TRBJ1-2, the V gene TRBV7-8; D gene uncertain. The receptor was isolated from a man aged 18 to 35 in good health. Sample: naive CD8+ T cells sorted from blood. The CDR3 bases are TGTGCCAGCAGCCCTTCGGTCCAAATTAACTATGGCTACACCTTC. Translated: CASSPSVQINYGYTF.